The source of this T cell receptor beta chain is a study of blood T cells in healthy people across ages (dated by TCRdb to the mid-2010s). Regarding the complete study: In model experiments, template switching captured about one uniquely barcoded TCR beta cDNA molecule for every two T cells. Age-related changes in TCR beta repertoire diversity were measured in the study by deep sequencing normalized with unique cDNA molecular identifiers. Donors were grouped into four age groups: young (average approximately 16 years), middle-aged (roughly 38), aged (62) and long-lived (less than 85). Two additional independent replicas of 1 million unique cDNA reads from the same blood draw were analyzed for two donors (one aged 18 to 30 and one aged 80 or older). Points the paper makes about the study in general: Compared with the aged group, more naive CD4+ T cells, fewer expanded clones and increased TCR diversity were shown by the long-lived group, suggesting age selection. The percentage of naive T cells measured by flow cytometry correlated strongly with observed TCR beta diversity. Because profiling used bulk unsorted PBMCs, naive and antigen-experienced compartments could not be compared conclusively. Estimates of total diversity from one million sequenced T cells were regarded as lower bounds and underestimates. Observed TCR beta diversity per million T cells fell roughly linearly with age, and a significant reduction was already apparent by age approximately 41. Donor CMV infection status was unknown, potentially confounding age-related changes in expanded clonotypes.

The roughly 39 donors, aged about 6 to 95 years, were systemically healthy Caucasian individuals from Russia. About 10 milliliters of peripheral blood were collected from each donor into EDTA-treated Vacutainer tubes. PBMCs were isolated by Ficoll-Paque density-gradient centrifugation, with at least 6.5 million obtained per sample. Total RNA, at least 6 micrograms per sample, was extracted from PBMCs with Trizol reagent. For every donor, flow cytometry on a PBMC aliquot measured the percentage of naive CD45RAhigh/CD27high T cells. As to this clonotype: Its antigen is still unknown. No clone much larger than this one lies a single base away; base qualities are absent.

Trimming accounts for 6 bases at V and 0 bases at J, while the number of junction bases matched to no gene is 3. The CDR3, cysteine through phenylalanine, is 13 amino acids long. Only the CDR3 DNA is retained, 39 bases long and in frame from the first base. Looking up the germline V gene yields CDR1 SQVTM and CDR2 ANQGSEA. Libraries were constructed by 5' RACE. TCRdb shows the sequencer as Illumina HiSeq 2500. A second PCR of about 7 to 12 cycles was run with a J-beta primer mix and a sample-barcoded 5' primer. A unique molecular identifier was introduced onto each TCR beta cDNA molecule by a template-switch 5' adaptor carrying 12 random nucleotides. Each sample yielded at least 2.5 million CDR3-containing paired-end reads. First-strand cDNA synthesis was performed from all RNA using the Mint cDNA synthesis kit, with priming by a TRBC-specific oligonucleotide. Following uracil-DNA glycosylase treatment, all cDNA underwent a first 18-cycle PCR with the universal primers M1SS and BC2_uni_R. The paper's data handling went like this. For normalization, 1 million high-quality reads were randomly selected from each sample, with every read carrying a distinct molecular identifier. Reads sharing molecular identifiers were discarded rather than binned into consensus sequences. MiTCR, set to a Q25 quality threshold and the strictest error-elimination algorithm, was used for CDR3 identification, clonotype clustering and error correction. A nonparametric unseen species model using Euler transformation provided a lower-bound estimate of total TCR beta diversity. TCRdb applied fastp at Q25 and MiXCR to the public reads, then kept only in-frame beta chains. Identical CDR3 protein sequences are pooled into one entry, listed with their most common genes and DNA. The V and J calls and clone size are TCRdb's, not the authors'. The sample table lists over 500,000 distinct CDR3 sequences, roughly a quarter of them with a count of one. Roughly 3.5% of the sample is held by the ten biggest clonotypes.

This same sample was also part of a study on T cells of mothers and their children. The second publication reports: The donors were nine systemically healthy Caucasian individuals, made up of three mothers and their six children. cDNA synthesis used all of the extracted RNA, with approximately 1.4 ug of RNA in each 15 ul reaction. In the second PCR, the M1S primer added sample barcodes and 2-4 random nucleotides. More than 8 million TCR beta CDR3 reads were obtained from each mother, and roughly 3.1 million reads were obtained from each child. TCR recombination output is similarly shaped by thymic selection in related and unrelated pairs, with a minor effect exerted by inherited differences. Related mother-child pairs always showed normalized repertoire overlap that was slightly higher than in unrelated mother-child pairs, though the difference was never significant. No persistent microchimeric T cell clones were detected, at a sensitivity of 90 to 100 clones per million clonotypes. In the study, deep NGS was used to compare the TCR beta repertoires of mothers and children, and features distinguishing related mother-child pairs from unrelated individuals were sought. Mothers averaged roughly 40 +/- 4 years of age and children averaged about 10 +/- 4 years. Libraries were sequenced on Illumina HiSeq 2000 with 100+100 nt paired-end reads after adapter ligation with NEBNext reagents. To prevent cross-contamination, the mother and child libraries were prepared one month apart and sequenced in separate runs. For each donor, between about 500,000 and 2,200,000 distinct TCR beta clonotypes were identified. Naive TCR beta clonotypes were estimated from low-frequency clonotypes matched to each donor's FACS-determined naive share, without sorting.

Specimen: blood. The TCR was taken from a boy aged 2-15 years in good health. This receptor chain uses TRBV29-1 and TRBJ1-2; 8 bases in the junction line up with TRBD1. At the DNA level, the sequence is TGCAGCGTCGAGGGACAGGCTAACTATGGCTACACCTTC. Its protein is CSVEGQANYGYTF.